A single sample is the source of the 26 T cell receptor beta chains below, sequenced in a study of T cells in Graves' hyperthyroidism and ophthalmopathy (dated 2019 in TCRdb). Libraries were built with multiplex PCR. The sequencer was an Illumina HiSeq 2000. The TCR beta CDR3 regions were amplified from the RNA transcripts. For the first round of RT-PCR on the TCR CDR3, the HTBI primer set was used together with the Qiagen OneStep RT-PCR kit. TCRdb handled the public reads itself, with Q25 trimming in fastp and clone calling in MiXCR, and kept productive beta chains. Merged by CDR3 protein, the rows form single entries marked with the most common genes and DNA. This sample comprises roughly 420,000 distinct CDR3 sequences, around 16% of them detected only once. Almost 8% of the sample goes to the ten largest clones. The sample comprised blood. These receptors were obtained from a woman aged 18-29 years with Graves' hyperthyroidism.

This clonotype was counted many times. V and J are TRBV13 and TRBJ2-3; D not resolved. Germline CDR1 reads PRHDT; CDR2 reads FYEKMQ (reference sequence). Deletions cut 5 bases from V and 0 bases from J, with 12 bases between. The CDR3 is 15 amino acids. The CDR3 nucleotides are TGTGCCAGCAGCCCCGACCGTAAGAGCACAGATACGCAGTATTTT. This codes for CASSPDRKSTDTQYF.

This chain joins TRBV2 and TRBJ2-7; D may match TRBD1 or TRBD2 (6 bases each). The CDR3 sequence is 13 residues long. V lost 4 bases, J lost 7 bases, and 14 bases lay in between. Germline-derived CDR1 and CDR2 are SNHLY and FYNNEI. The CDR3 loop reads CASSVLGGREQYF. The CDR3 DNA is TGTGCCAGCAGTGTATTGGGGGGCCGGGAGCAGTACTTC.

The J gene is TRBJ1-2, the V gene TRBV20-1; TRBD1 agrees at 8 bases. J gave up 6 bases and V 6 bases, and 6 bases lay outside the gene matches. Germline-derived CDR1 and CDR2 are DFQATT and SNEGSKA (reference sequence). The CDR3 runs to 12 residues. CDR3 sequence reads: CSASRDRNGYTF. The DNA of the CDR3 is TGCAGTGCCTCCCGGGACAGGAATGGCTACACCTTC.

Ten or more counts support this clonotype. The CDR3 DNA is TGTGCCAGCAGCCGCAGTTGGGGTGAGCAGTTCTTC. Its translation is CASSRSWGEQFF. The chain carries TRBV7-8 and TRBJ2-1; D is unclear. There are 12 residues in the CDR3. Per germline, CDR1 SGHVS and CDR2 FQNEAQ. V was trimmed by 5 bases and J by 9 bases, leaving 11 bases between them. Combining the CDR3 with reference TRBV7-8 and TRBJ2-1 gives the whole variable domain GAGVSQSPRYKVAKRGQDVALRCDPISGHVSLFWYQQALGQGPEFLTYFQNEAQLDKSGLPSDRFFAERPEGSVSTLKIQRTQQEDSAVYLCASSRSWGEQFFGPGTRLTVL.

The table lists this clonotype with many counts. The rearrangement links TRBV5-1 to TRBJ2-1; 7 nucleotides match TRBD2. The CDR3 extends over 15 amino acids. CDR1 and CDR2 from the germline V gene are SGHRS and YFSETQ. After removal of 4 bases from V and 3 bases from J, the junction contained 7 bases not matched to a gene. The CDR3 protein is CASSENLAVYNEQFF. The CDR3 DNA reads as TGCGCCAGCAGCGAAAACCTAGCGGTCTACAATGAGCAGTTCTTC. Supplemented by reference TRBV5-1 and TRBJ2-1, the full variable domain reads KAGVTQTPRYLIKTRGQQVTLSCSPISGHRSVSWYQQTPGQGLQFLFEYFSETQRNKGNFPGRFSGRQFSNSRSEMNVSTLELGDSALYLCASSENLAVYNEQFFGPGTRLTVL.

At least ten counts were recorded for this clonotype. DNA of the CDR3: TGCAGTGCTAGAGATCCGCGCAGGGGAGGCTACACCTTC. This encodes CSARDPRRGGYTF. V gene TRBV20-1 combines with J gene TRBJ1-2, with D perhaps matching TRBD1 (6 bases). CDR1 and CDR2 from the germline V gene are DFQATT and SNEGSKA (reference sequence). The CDR3 length is 13 residues. V was trimmed by 0 bases and J by 8 bases, leaving 13 bases between them.

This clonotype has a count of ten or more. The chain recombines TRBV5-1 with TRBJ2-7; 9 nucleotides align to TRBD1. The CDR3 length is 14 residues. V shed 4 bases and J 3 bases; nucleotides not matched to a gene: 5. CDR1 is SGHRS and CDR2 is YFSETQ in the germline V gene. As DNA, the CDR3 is TGCGCCAGCAGCACCGGGACAGGGCTCTACGAGCAGTACTTC. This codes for CASSTGTGLYEQYF.

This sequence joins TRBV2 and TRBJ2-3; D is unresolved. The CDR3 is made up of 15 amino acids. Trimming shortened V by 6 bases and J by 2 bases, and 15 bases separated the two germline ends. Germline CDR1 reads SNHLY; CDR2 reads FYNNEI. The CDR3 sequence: CASRPRPLHTDTQYF. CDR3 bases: TGTGCCAGCAGGCCTAGGCCTTTACACACAGATACGCAGTATTTT.

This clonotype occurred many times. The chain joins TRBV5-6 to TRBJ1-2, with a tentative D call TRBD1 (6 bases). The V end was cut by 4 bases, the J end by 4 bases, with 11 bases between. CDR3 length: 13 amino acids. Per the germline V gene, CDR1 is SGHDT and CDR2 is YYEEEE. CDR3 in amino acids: CASSPGQSYGYTF. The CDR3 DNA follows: TGTGCCAGCAGCCCCGGACAGAGCTATGGCTACACCTTC.

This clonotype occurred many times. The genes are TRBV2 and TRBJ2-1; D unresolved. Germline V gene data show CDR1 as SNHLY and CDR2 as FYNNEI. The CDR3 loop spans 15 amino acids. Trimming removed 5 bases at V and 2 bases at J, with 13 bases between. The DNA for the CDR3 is TGTGCCAGCAGTTCCATTGGAACCACCTACAATGAGCAGTTCTTC. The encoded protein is CASSSIGTTYNEQFF. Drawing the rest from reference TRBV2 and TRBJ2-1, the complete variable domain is EPEVTQTPSHQVTQMGQEVILRCVPISNHLYFYWYRQILGQKVEFLVSFYNNEISEKSEIFDDQFSVERPDGSNFTLKIRSTKLEDSAMYFCASSSIGTTYNEQFFGPGTRLTVL.

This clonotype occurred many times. The CDR3 loop reads CSVYRGRGNEQFF. CDR3 coding DNA: TGCAGCGTCTACAGGGGGCGCGGCAATGAGCAGTTCTTC. The rearrangement joins TRBV29-1 to TRBJ2-1, with 9 bases matching TRBD1. Germline CDR1 reads SQVTM; CDR2 reads ANQGSEA. The CDR3 spans 13 residues. V gave up 6 bases and J gave up 6 bases; unmatched junction bases: 6.

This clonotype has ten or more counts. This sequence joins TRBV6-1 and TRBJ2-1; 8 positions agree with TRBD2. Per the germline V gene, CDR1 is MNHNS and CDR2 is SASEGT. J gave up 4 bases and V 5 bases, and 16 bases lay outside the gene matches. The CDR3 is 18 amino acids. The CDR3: CASSPPRWGGRNYNEQFF. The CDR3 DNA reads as TGTGCCAGCAGTCCCCCCAGATGGGGCGGGAGGAATTACAATGAGCAGTTCTTC.

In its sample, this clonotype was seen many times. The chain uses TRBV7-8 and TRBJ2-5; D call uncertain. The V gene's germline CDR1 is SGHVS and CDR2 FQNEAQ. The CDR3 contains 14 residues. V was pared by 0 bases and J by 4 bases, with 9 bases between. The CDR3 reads CASSLAWNLETQYF. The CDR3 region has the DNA TGTGCCAGCAGCTTAGCCTGGAACCTAGAGACCCAGTACTTC.

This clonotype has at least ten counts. The CDR3 DNA reads as TGCAGTGCTAGCACTAGCGGGGGGGAAGAGACCCAGTACTTC. Translation gives CSASTSGGEETQYF. This sequence joins TRBV20-1 and TRBJ2-5; TRBD2 matches at 13 bases. Germline trimming cut 3 bases from V and 3 bases from J; bases unmatched to any gene: 1. CDR1 DFQATT and CDR2 SNEGSKA come from the germline V gene (reference sequence). The length of the CDR3 is 14 residues.

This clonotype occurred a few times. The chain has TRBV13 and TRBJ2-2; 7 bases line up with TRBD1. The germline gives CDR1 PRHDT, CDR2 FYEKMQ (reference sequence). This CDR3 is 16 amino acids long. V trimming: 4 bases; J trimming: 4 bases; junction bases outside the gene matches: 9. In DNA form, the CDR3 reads TGTGCCAGCAGCTCCCCAGACAGGGTACCCACCGGGGAGCTGTTTTTT. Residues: CASSSPDRVPTGELFF.

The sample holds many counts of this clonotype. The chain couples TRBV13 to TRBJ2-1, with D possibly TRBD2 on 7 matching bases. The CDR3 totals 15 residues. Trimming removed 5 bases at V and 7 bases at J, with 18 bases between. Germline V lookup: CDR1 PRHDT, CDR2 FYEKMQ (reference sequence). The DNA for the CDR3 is TGTGCCAGCAGCATACGGGGGGCCCGGGGGAATGAGCAGTTCTTC. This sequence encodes CASSIRGARGNEQFF.

CDR3 in DNA: TGCGCCAGCAGCCCAGGCAGACTGGGGGAGGGCTATGGCTACACCTTC. It encodes CASSPGRLGEGYGYTF. The chain carries TRBV5-1 and TRBJ1-2, with D maybe TRBD1 (5 bases). The CDR3 consists of 16 residues. Per germline, CDR1 SGHRS and CDR2 YFSETQ. V lost 4 bases and J 4 bases, leaving 20 bases between the germline ends.

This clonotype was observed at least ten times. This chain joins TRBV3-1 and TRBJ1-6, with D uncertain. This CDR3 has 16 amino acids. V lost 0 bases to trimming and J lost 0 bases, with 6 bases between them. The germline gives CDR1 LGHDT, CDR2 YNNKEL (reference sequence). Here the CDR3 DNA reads TGTGCCAGCAGCCAAGAAGGTTACTCCTATAATTCACCCCTCCACTTT. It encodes CASSQEGYSYNSPLHF.

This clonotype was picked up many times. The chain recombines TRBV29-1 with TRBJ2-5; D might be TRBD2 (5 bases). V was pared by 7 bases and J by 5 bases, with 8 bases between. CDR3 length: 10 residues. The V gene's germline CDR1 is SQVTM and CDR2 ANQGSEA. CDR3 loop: CSGRWETQYF. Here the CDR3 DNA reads TGCAGCGGGAGGTGGGAGACCCAGTACTTC.

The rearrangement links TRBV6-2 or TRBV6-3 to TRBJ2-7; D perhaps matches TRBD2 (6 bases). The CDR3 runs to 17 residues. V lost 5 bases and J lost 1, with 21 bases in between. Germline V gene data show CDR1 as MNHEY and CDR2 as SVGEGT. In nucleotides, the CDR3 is TGTGCCAGCAGTCCCCCGGAGGGAGCGGGCCGGTCCTACGAGCAGTACTTC. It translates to CASSPPEGAGRSYEQYF.

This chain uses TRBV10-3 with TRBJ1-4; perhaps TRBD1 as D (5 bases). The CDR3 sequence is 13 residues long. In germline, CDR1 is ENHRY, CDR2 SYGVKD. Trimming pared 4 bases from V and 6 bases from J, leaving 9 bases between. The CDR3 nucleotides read TGTGCCATCAGTGGGGGGACGGATGAAAAACTGTTTTTT. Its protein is CAISGGTDEKLFF.

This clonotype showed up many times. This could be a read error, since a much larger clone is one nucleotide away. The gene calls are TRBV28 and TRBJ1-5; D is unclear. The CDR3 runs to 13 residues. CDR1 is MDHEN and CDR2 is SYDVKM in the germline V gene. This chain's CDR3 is CASSKGGNQPRHF. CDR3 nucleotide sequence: TGTGCCAGCAGCAAGGGCGGCAATCAGCCCCGGCATTTT.

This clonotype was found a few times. CDR3 coding DNA: TGTGCCAGCAGTTGGGATTCTGGAAACACCATATATTTT. Translating it yields CASSWDSGNTIYF. This chain connects TRBV28 to TRBJ1-3; D is unresolved. The germline V and J ends were trimmed by 4 bases and 1 base, with 5 bases remaining between them. Looked up from germline, CDR1 is MDHEN and CDR2 is SYDVKM. The CDR3 loop spans 13 amino acids.

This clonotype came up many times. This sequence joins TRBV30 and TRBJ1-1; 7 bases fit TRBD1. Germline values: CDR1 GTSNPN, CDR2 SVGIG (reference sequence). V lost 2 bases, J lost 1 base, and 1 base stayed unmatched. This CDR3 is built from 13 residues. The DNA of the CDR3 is TGTGCCTGGAGTTGGGACAGGAACACTGAAGCTTTCTTT. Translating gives CAWSWDRNTEAFF.

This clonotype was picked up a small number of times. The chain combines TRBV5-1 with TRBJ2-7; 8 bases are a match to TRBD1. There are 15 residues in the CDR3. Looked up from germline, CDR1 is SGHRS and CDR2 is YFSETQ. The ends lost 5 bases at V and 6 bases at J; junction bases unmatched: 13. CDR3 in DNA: TGCGCCAGCAGACCTGGGACAGGTAAAAAGTCCGAGCAGTACTTC. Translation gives CASRPGTGKKSEQYF.

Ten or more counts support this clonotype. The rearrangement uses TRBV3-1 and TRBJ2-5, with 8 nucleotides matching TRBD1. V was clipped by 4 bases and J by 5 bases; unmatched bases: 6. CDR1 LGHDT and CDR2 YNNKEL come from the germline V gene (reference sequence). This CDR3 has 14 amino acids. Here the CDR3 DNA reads TGTGCCAGCAGCCTACAGGGGGGCGTGGAGACCCAGTACTTC. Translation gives CASSLQGGVETQYF.